This entry lists 14 T cell receptor beta chains sequenced from one sample in a study of T-cell memory formation after mild COVID-19. TCRdb redid the calling of the 5' RACE reads with MiXCR, one entry per CDR3 protein. This table has a few hundred thousand distinct CDR3 sequences, roughly a fifth appearing once. Sequencing used PBMCs or a T cell subset sorted from them (not recorded which). All receptors derive from a man between 18 and 35 years old who had mild COVID-19 (a few samples of this study predate the infection). Cell type and time point are not known.

This clonotype turned up a few times. This rearrangement joins TRBV28 to TRBJ2-2, with TRBD2 matching 8 bases. The V segment lost 7 bases and the J segment 0 bases; nucleotides outside the gene matches: 4. The CDR3 contains 15 residues. The germline gives CDR1 MDHEN, CDR2 SYDVKM. The CDR3, as DNA: TGTGCCAGCACCCTCGGGGGGGCGAACACCGGGGAGCTGTTTTTT. Translated, it gives CASTLGGANTGELFF.

This clonotype was recorded a few times. The chain has TRBV19 and TRBJ2-5; the D gene is possibly TRBD2 (5 bases). This CDR3 region has 13 residues. Trimming took 1 base from V and 5 from J, leaving 8 bases between them. Germline V gene sequence: CDR1 LNHDA, CDR2 SQIVND (reference sequence). The CDR3 nucleotides are TGTGCCAGTAGTATAGTCTGGAGGGAGACCCAGTACTTC. Protein product: CASSIVWRETQYF.

This chain links TRBV15 with TRBJ2-5; D is undetermined. The CDR3 contains 14 residues. V shed 0 bases and J shed 1 base, with 6 bases lying between them. Germline lookup yields CDR1 LNHNV and CDR2 YYDKDF (reference sequence). The CDR3 sequence is CATSRDWVQETQYF. CDR3 sequence (DNA): TGTGCCACCAGCAGAGATTGGGTCCAAGAGACCCAGTACTTC. The full variable domain, rest sourced from reference TRBV15 and TRBJ2-5, is DAMVIQNPRYQVTQFGKPVTLSCSQTLNHNVMYWYQQKSSQAPKLLFHYYDKDFNNEADTPDNFQSRRPNTSFCFLDIRSPGLGDTAMYLCATSRDWVQETQYFGPGTRLLVL.

The chain links TRBV7-2 to TRBJ2-1; 9 bases are a match to TRBD1. This CDR3 comprises 16 residues. The junction had 12 bases not matched to a gene; V was cut back by 3 bases and J by 9 bases. Per the germline V gene, CDR1 is SGHTA and CDR2 is FQGNSA. For the CDR3, the DNA is TGTGCCAGCAGCTTGAACACCGGGACAGGGAGAGGTGAGCAGTTCTTC. It codes for CASSLNTGTGRGEQFF.

This rearrangement joins TRBV4-3 to TRBJ1-3, with TRBD1 as a possible D gene (5 bases). Trimming took off 1 base at V and 1 base at J, with 11 bases between the two ends. There are 16 residues in the CDR3. CDR1 and CDR2 (germline): LGHNA, YSLEER. CDR3 sequence: CASSQGAGISGNTIYF. The CDR3 region has the DNA TGCGCCAGCAGCCAAGGGGCAGGGATATCTGGAAACACCATATATTTT.

This clonotype has at least ten counts. The chain combines TRBV5-1 with TRBJ2-7; D gene unclear. The germline V gene encodes CDR1 SGHRS and CDR2 YFSETQ. Trimming removed 4 bases from V and 3 bases from J, with 14 bases in between. The CDR3 totals 14 residues. DNA of the CDR3: TGCGCCAGCAGCCTCCCCGAGGCACACTACGAGCAGTACTTC. Amino acid sequence: CASSLPEAHYEQYF. Full variable domain (outside the CDR3, taken from reference TRBV5-1 and TRBJ2-7): KAGVTQTPRYLIKTRGQQVTLSCSPISGHRSVSWYQQTPGQGLQFLFEYFSETQRNKGNFPGRFSGRQFSNSRSEMNVSTLELGDSALYLCASSLPEAHYEQYFGPGTRLTVT.

This clonotype was recorded at least ten times. In DNA, the CDR3 is TGTGCCACCAGCGGGGGACAGGGGGCTTCATTCAACGAGCAGTACTTC. It translates to CATSGGQGASFNEQYF. The chain carries TRBV15 and TRBJ2-7, with 12 bases fitting TRBD1. Germline V gene data show CDR1 as LNHNV and CDR2 as YYDKDF (reference sequence). This CDR3 has 16 amino acids. Trimming took 5 bases from V and 5 from J; bases not matched to a gene: 10.

This clonotype was found many times. The genes are TRBV25-1 and TRBJ2-2; 10 nucleotides align to TRBD1. The CDR3 totals 14 residues. CDR1 and CDR2 (germline): MGHDK, SYGVNS. The V gene end was trimmed by 8 bases and the J gene end by 6 bases; junction bases not matched to a gene: 6. The CDR3 DNA sequence: TGTGCCAGCTCCGGGACAGGGGACGCCGGGGAGCTGTTTTTT. Translation: CASSGTGDAGELFF.

The V and J genes are TRBV4-2 and TRBJ2-3, with 7 bases matching TRBD2. Germline V gene lookup returns CDR1 LGHNA and CDR2 YNFKEQ. CDR3 length: 16 amino acids. After removal of 2 bases from V and 0 bases from J, the junction contained 5 bases not matched to a gene. The CDR3 protein is CASSQLADPSTDTQYF. Here the CDR3 DNA reads TGTGCCAGCAGCCAACTAGCGGACCCTAGCACAGATACGCAGTATTTT.

CDR3 DNA sequence: TGCGCCAGCAGCGTGGACGGGACAGATACGCAGTATTTT. The encoded protein is CASSVDGTDTQYF. The chain recombines TRBV5-1 with TRBJ2-3, with D uncertain. The CDR3 totals 13 residues. Germline V gene lookup returns CDR1 SGHRS and CDR2 YFSETQ. Deletions cut 4 bases from V and 3 bases from J, with 9 bases between. Full variable domain (outside the CDR3, taken from reference TRBV5-1 and TRBJ2-3): KAGVTQTPRYLIKTRGQQVTLSCSPISGHRSVSWYQQTPGQGLQFLFEYFSETQRNKGNFPGRFSGRQFSNSRSEMNVSTLELGDSALYLCASSVDGTDTQYFGPGTRLTVL.

Many counts were recorded for this clonotype. The chain combines TRBV7-9 with TRBJ2-6, with D possibly matching TRBD1 (6 bases). Deletions cut 9 bases from V and 0 bases from J, with 6 bases between. Germline CDR1 and CDR2: SEHNR and FQNEAQ (reference sequence). This CDR3 comprises 13 residues. The CDR3 nucleotides read TGTGCCAGACAGGGCTCTGGGGCCAACGTCCTGACTTTC. Translating it yields CARQGSGANVLTF.

V and J are TRBV14 and TRBJ1-1, with 7 bases fitting TRBD1. V dropped 1 base and J dropped 5; count of bases not matched to a gene: 4. Per the germline V gene, CDR1 is SGHDN and CDR2 is FVKESK. There are 14 residues in the CDR3. The CDR3 sequence: CASSQVTGMTEAFF. The CDR3 DNA reads TGTGCCAGCAGCCAAGTGACAGGGATGACTGAAGCTTTCTTT.

This clonotype was counted only a few times. CDR3 DNA: TGCGCCAGCAGCTTGGCACAGGGAAATGGCTACACCTTC. Translated, it gives CASSLAQGNGYTF. V usage is TRBV5-1 and J usage is TRBJ1-2, with D possibly being TRBD1 (6 bases). The CDR3 loop spans 13 amino acids. Germline V gene lookup returns CDR1 SGHRS and CDR2 YFSETQ. Between the trimmed V and J ends, which lost 0 bases and 6 bases, there was a span of 9 bases.

This rearrangement joins TRBV7-2 to TRBJ2-1, with 8 nucleotides matching TRBD2. J lost 7 bases, V lost 5 bases, and 13 bases had no gene match. Germline assignment: CDR1 SGHTA and CDR2 FQGNSA. This CDR3 region has 16 residues. CDR3 sequence reads: CASSPSLAGSRNEQFF. The CDR3 bases are TGTGCCAGCAGCCCATCATTAGCGGGGAGTCGAAATGAGCAGTTCTTC.